This entry concerns a single T cell receptor (beta chain). The CDR3 sequence is 13 residues long. The V gene lost 0 bases and the J gene lost 1 base, with 6 bases spanning the gap. CDR1 and CDR2 from the germline V gene are GTSNPN and SVGIG (reference sequence). These data come from a study of T cell changes during pregnancy in multiple sclerosis. Clones were read by immunoSEQ multiplex PCR, and TCRdb kept only the in-frame ones, dropping some. The table shows roughly 72,000 clones, with approximately 90% occurring only once. The TCR sequence derives from a female donor with multiple sclerosis, enrolled in a pregnancy study. The sequencing used CD4+ T cells from peripheral blood mononuclear cells, collected before pregnancy. V gene TRBV30 combines with J gene TRBJ1-1; D is ambiguous. CDR3: CAWSVHSNTEAFF. CDR3 DNA: TGTGCCTGGAGTGTCCACTCGAACACTGAAGCTTTCTTT.